The text below deals with one T cell receptor (beta chain). The data were obtained in a study of blood T cell repertoires in COVID-19. For the study at large: Nucleic acid was either cDNA or gDNA, and it came from T cells, B-cell-depleted T cells, or PBMCs.

The protocol was immunoSEQ multiplex PCR, while the TCRdb copy is restricted to in-frame clones and leaves out a portion. The sample has over 75,000 clones; more than 85% are singletons. Trimming shortened V by 8 bases and J by 3 bases, and 11 bases separated the two germline ends. This CDR3 is 13 amino acids long. This clonotype was obtained from a human donor with active COVID-19. The donor label of this sample is uncertain. The sequencing input was peripheral blood. The V call is TRBV12-3 or TRBV12-4, the J call TRBJ1-5; D is unresolved. CDR3 residues: CASWSGLNQPQHF. The DNA for the CDR3 is TGTGCCAGCTGGTCGGGTCTCAATCAGCCCCAGCATTTT.